The 8 T cell receptor beta chains given below trace back to one sample, sequenced in a study of vaccination effects on CD4 cells after COVID-19. No antigen has been assigned to these receptors. Profiled with immunoSEQ multiplex PCR; TCRdb holds only in-frame clones, not every one. The sample carries roughly 30,000 clones, just under 75% recorded once. Scientists isolated CD4+ T cells after a roughly ten-day culture period ended. Two-dose BNT162b2 or mRNA-1273 vaccination was given to participants. The sample in question was CD4+ T cells from PBMCs cultured without peptide, obtained after COVID-19 vaccination. The receptors originated from a human donor who received a COVID-19 vaccine.

The chain couples TRBV5-1 to TRBJ2-7; 9 bases agree with TRBD1. V lost 3 bases to trimming and J lost 3 bases; unmatched junction nucleotides: 1. CDR1 and CDR2 from the germline V gene are SGHRS and YFSETQ. This CDR3 has 13 residues. The CDR3 protein is CASSSTGGYEQYF. CDR3 DNA sequence: TGCGCCAGCAGCTCGACAGGGGGCTACGAGCAGTACTTC.

V usage is TRBV19 and J usage is TRBJ1-4; a possible D gene is TRBD1 (5 bases). With 5 bases removed from V and 7 bases from J, the gap between germline ends came to 17 bases. Per germline, CDR1 LNHDA and CDR2 SQIVND (reference sequence). The CDR3 contains 15 residues. CDR3 bases: TGTGCCAGTAGTGCCCCCCCGGGTACAGGTGAAAAACTGTTTTTT. Protein product: CASSAPPGTGEKLFF.

The genes are TRBV7-9 and TRBJ1-1, with 10 bases fitting TRBD1. J was trimmed by 6 bases and V by 5 bases; bases with no gene match: 6. CDR1 and CDR2 from the germline V gene are SEHNR and FQNEAQ (reference sequence). The length of the CDR3 is 14 residues. For the CDR3, the DNA is TGTGCCAGCAGCGGAACTGGACAGGGGGCTGAAGCTTTCTTT. This sequence encodes CASSGTGQGAEAFF. Combining the CDR3 with reference TRBV7-9 and TRBJ1-1 gives the whole variable domain DTGVSQNPRHKITKRGQNVTFRCDPISEHNRLYWYRQTLGQGPEFLTYFQNEAQLEKSRLLSDRFSAERPKGSFSTLEIQRTEQGDSAMYLCASSGTGQGAEAFFGQGTRLTVV.

The V and J genes are TRBV11-2 and TRBJ1-2, with unresolved D. Germline V gene lookup returns CDR1 SGHAT and CDR2 FQNNGV. The CDR3 contains 11 residues. Trimming cost V 1 base and J 7 bases, with 4 bases left between them. CDR3 sequence: CASSLVSGYTF. CDR3 DNA: TGTGCCAGCAGCTTAGTTTCTGGCTACACCTTC.

The chain recombines TRBV4-1 with TRBJ2-3; 9 bases are shared with TRBD2. The CDR3 has 14 residues. Germline CDR1 reads MGHRA; CDR2 reads YSYEKL. V lost 5 bases and J lost 2; bases outside the gene matches: 2. The CDR3 reads CASSKGLATDTQYF. In DNA, the CDR3 is TGCGCCAGCAGCAAGGGACTAGCCACAGATACGCAGTATTTT.

The chain joins TRBV7-9 to TRBJ2-1; 8 nucleotides align to TRBD1. The CDR3 has 15 amino acids. Germline loops: CDR1 SEHNR, CDR2 FQNEAQ (reference sequence). V gave up 4 bases and J gave up 4 bases; unmatched junction bases: 6. The CDR3 coding sequence is TGTGCCAGCAGCTCCAGGGGGCAGGGGTACAATGAGCAGTTCTTC. Its translation is CASSSRGQGYNEQFF.

This clone was recorded a few times. The chain couples TRBV9 to TRBJ1-6; D gene ambiguous. The CDR3 covers 15 residues. CDR1 is SGDLS and CDR2 is YYNGEE in the germline V gene. Trimming took off 4 bases at V and 5 bases at J, with 13 bases between the two ends. The CDR3 DNA sequence: TGTGCCAGCAGCCCCCGACGAGACAATAATTCACCCCTCCACTTT. This gives the protein CASSPRRDNNSPLHF.

This clone appeared a single time. The J gene is TRBJ2-6, the V gene TRBV15, with 7 bases lining up with TRBD1. Unmatched junction bases numbered 5, after V lost 0 bases and J lost 9 bases. Per germline, CDR1 LNHNV and CDR2 YYDKDF (reference sequence). The CDR3 is made up of 15 amino acids. CDR3 sequence reads: CATSRDPGQFNVLTF. Here the CDR3 DNA reads TGTGCCACCAGCAGAGACCCGGGACAGTTCAACGTCCTGACTTTC.